This T cell receptor (beta chain) appears in the sequencing data of a study of cytomegalovirus exposure and HLA in healthy donors. Researchers ran the PCR with 60 Vbeta and 13 Jbeta primers. Method: immunoSEQ multiplex PCR; TCRdb's copy keeps in-frame clones and lacks some. The table shows 160,000 or so clones, with roughly 80% occurring only once. This CDR3 has 12 residues. CDR1 is KGHSH and CDR2 is LQKENI in the germline V gene. V was clipped by 6 bases and J by 5 bases, with 11 bases between them. The receptor's source is a male donor in good health and CMV-seronegative. The specimen sequenced was PBMCs. The chain links TRBV18 to TRBJ2-7; TRBD1 might be the D (6 bases). The CDR3 DNA is TGTGCCAGCTCGCAGGGGCTCAACGAGCAGTACTTC. Translation: CASSQGLNEQYF.